This T cell receptor beta chain was sequenced during a study of T cell responses to AZD1222 COVID-19 vaccine. Doses given second, at about 4 or about 12 weeks, were pooled. Assay: immunoSEQ multiplex PCR; the TCRdb copy retains only in-frame clones and omits some. This sample has 150,000 to 200,000 clones, with roughly 94% found just once. The CDR3 contains 15 residues. V was pared by 7 bases and J by 6 bases, with 14 bases of the junction left unmatched. CDR1 is MNHNY, CDR2 SVGAGI, per germline (reference sequence). V gene TRBV6-6 combines with J gene TRBJ2-7; 8 nucleotides match TRBD1. Sequenced here: peripheral blood, sampled 28 days after the second AZD1222 dose. The clonotype was recovered from an adult who received the AZD1222 COVID-19 vaccine. The CDR3 spells CASNSGRQGLSEQYF. The CDR3 region has the DNA TGTGCCAGCAATTCCGGCAGACAGGGGTTGAGCGAGCAGTACTTC.